This TCR beta chain originates from a study of blood T cell repertoires in COVID-19 (dated by TCRdb to the early 2020s). Regarding the study in general: Samples covering the acute and convalescent phases of COVID-19 were provided by collaborators in the United States, Italy and Spain. The material from the prospective study consisted of cDNA or gDNA derived from T cells, B-cell-depleted T cells, or PBMCs. HLA class I and class II types, where available, came from metadata supplied by the sample provider rather than from assay-based typing. The repertoires were released in a freely available public database intended as a resource for research on the immune response to SARS-CoV-2. The dataset comprised deeply sampled blood TCRbeta repertoires from subjects exposed to, actively infected with, or recovered from COVID-19. Nearly every sample came with metadata listing a de-identified subject ID, COVID-19 status, age in years and sex. Samples were obtained from the ongoing ImmuneRACE study (first 160 participants) and from roughly 1,300 subjects provided by 6 global collaborators. What the authors observed across the whole study: Clinical and demographic metadata were provided uncurated, with the amount varying by source and participant.

One collaborating source in Seattle enrolled patients while the patients were actively infected and followed the patients over time throughout the course of disease. The collaborating institutions used their own protocols to collect whole blood in K2EDTA tubes. For TCRbeta analysis, collaborator samples were shipped as frozen whole blood, as isolated PBMCs, or as DNA extracted from either sample type. As to this clone: It lacks a known antigen. The record has no base qualities; no much larger clone is one base away.

TCRbeta CDR3 regions were amplified from genomic DNA using the immunoSEQ Assay, a bias-controlled multiplex PCR. In the authors' own workflow: The number of nucleated cells in each sample was estimated by amplification of reference gene primers within the assay. Sequence reads were collapsed and filtered to measure the absolute abundance of every unique TCRbeta CDR3 rearrangement. Productive Simpson clonality was computed per sample as the square root of Simpson's diversity index over productive rearrangements. This immuneACCESS table, as held by TCRdb, lists in-frame sequences with V and J called but not all clones. Of the missing ones, under half trace to an unresolved V gene in checked studies; the others have no known cause. Clone size and V and J calls were adopted from that table, with D and trimming inferred from the DNA. Counted in this sample were roughly 290,000 clones; 80% to 95% of them appeared once. The ten largest clones represent nearly 7% of the sample.

The source material was peripheral blood. This receptor was identified in a woman aged 25 to 39 with COVID-19, enrolled during active disease.

The CDR3 amino acid sequence is: CASSYIGQGLRTEAFF. DNA sequence: TGTGCCAGCAGTTACATCGGACAGGGTTTGCGTACTGAAGCTTTCTTT. The chain is assembled from TRBV6-5 and TRBJ1-1, with 8 bases in between that match TRBD1. From a lookup of the germline V gene, CDR1 and CDR2 are MNHEY and SVGAGI. V is pruned by 2 bases and J by 5 bases, leaving 10 bases of the junction without a gene match. The CDR3 contains 16 residues, cysteine and phenylalanine counted. Only the CDR3 DNA is retained, 48 bases long and in frame from the first base.